A single sample gave rise to the 8 T cell receptor beta chains below, sequenced in a study of CD8+CD57+ T cells in acquired aplastic anemia. Researchers used genomic DNA as the template to profile TCR beta VDJ and CDR3. TCRdb called the reads again in MiXCR, with one record for every CDR3 protein. The repertoire includes about 200,000 distinct CDR3 sequences, 65% of them detected once, and around three fifths sits in the top ten. All patients picked for sequencing had shown, by flow cytometry, an expansion of CD8+CD57+ cells. The sequenced material came from sorted CD4+, CD8+, or CD8+CD57+ T cells (not recorded which) from PBMCs. The receptors here all came from a human donor with aplastic anemia.

The table lists this clonotype with many counts. The rearrangement uses TRBV20-1 and TRBJ2-7; D gene uncertain. V was trimmed by 6 bases and J by 2 bases, leaving 14 bases between them. The CDR3 covers 13 residues. Looked up from germline, CDR1 is DFQATT and CDR2 is SNEGSKA (reference sequence). The CDR3 DNA is TGCAGTGCCGATGACACGAGCCCCTACGAGCAGTACTTC. As protein: CSADDTSPYEQYF.

This clonotype appeared many times. This chain connects TRBV4-2 to TRBJ2-1; 14 bases fit TRBD2. Trimming took 4 bases from V and 7 from J; bases not matched to a gene: 6. CDR3 length: 16 residues. The germline V gene has CDR1 LGHNA and CDR2 YNFKEQ. The CDR3 is CASSPWGLAGVNEQFF. CDR3 coding DNA: TGTGCCAGCAGCCCATGGGGACTAGCGGGGGTTAATGAGCAGTTCTTC.

This clonotype turned up a few times. The chain links TRBV7-2 to TRBJ1-1, with a weak D call TRBD1 (6 bases). The CDR3 has 15 amino acids. CDR1 is SGHTA and CDR2 is FQGNSA in the germline V gene. Trimming took off 1 base at V and 0 bases at J, with 9 bases between the two ends. DNA of the CDR3: TGTGCCAGCAGCTTAGATCGGACAGTGAACACTGAAGCTTTCTTT. Translating gives CASSLDRTVNTEAFF. The full variable domain, its missing parts supplied by reference TRBV7-2 and TRBJ1-1, is GAGVSQSPSNKVTEKGKDVELRCDPISGHTALYWYRQSLGQGLEFLIYFQGNSAPDKSGLPSDRFSAERTGGSVSTLTIQRTQQEDSAVYLCASSLDRTVNTEAFFGQGTRLTVV.

The rearrangement joins TRBV20-1 to TRBJ2-1; 11 nucleotides match TRBD2. The V gene's germline CDR1 is DFQATT and CDR2 SNEGSKA (reference sequence). J lost 4 bases, V lost 2 bases, and 16 bases had no gene match. The CDR3 contains 19 residues. The DNA for the CDR3 is TGCAGTGCTAGACGTTACGATCTAACTAGCGGGAGCCCTTACAATGAGCAGTTCTTC. It translates to CSARRYDLTSGSPYNEQFF.

The CDR3 protein is CSAREPSTDTQYF. For the CDR3, the DNA is TGCAGTGCTAGAGAACCCAGCACAGATACGCAGTATTTT. The chain links TRBV20-1 to TRBJ2-3; D is undetermined. This CDR3 has 13 amino acids. Germline V gene sequence: CDR1 DFQATT, CDR2 SNEGSKA (reference sequence). Trimming left V 0 bases short and J 0 bases short, with 4 bases between.

V gene TRBV20-1 combines with J gene TRBJ2-7; D is undetermined. V gave up 5 bases and J gave up 3 bases, with 8 bases separating them. The CDR3 is 11 amino acids. The germline gives CDR1 DFQATT, CDR2 SNEGSKA (reference sequence). The CDR3: CSASRLYEQYF. The CDR3 DNA sequence: TGCAGTGCTTCGCGGCTCTACGAGCAGTACTTC.

This rearrangement joins TRBV5-1 to TRBJ1-2; perhaps TRBD1 as D (5 bases). CDR1 SGHRS and CDR2 YFSETQ come from the germline V gene. The V end lost 4 bases, the J end lost 0 bases, and 16 bases lay between the germline ends. The CDR3 is made up of 16 amino acids. The CDR3 DNA is TGCGCCAGCAGCGAGACTAGAGACAGACCTAACTATGGCTACACCTTC. Translation gives CASSETRDRPNYGYTF.

The chain recombines TRBV20-1 with TRBJ2-7; possibly TRBD2 for D (6 bases). Germline assignment: CDR1 DFQATT and CDR2 SNEGSKA (reference sequence). This CDR3 has 16 amino acids. V shed 1 base and J shed 2 bases, with 18 bases lying between them. CDR3 sequence: CSARGMTRGNPYEQYF. As DNA, the CDR3 is TGCAGTGCTAGAGGGATGACACGCGGGAACCCCTACGAGCAGTACTTC.